The present TCR beta chain was sequenced within a study of Ad26.COV2.S vaccination and SARS-CoV-2 variants. Looked up from germline, CDR1 is MDHEN and CDR2 is SYDVKM. The CDR3 is 15 amino acids. V lost 5 bases, J lost 5 bases, and 8 bases stayed unmatched. Using immunoSEQ multiplex PCR, the repertoire was profiled, and TCRdb retains in-frame clones only, with some absent. The data hold nearly 95,000 clones, with under 90% observed a single time. Study-wide findings and caveats: Possible underestimation of total T cell responses by the TCR breadth and depth analyses was noted.

The table lists this clone with a few counts. Its antigen is unknown. The rearrangement joins TRBV28 to TRBJ2-7; 11 nucleotides match TRBD2. The sample consisted of peripheral blood, taken after recovery from COVID-19. The source of this sequence is a human donor who had recovered from COVID-19. The CDR3 loop reads CASSEGSGRAHEQYF. The CDR3 DNA sequence: TGTGCCAGCAGTGAAGGTAGCGGGAGGGCCCACGAGCAGTACTTC.